One sample yielded the 14 T cell receptor beta chains listed below, sequenced in a study of cytomegalovirus exposure and HLA in healthy donors. The PCR contained 60 Vbeta and 13 Jbeta primers. Repertoires were generated with immunoSEQ multiplex PCR, while TCRdb's copy carries only in-frame clones and drops some. This repertoire shows roughly 170,000 clones, 70% to 85% found once; its top ten account for around 1.5%. Sequenced: PBMCs. Source of these receptors: a woman in her twenties or thirties in good health and CMV-seropositive.

The rearrangement uses TRBV9 and TRBJ2-3, with 12 bases aligning to TRBD2. CDR1 SGDLS and CDR2 YYNGEE come from the germline V gene. With V trimmed by 1 base and J by 4 bases, 13 bases remained unmatched. The CDR3 is 19 residues long. The CDR3: CASSVRSGRASGGADTQYF. The CDR3 nucleotides are TGTGCCAGCAGCGTACGGTCCGGTCGGGCTAGCGGGGGGGCAGATACGCAGTATTTT.

This chain links TRBV30 with TRBJ2-7, with TRBD1 as a possible D gene (6 bases). Germline V gene lookup returns CDR1 GTSNPN and CDR2 SVGIG (reference sequence). The CDR3 contains 11 residues. Deletions cut 4 bases from V and 4 bases from J, with 8 bases between. The DNA for the CDR3 is TGTGCCTGGAATACAGGGTACGAGCAGTACTTC. It is translated as CAWNTGYEQYF.

This rearrangement joins TRBV7-9 to TRBJ1-1; 8 nucleotides agree with TRBD1. V shed 5 bases, J shed 5 bases, and the junction held 7 bases outside the gene matches. From germline, CDR1 is SEHNR and CDR2 FQNEAQ (reference sequence). There are 14 residues in the CDR3. CDR3: CASSPWTGRTEAFF. The CDR3 nucleotides are TGTGCCAGCAGCCCATGGACAGGGCGAACTGAAGCTTTCTTT.

The V call is TRBV6-5, the J call TRBJ2-1, with a tentative D call TRBD1 (5 bases). The V end lost 5 bases, the J end lost 4 bases, and 9 bases lay between the germline ends. The V gene's germline CDR1 is MNHEY and CDR2 SVGAGI. The CDR3 runs 13 residues. The DNA of the CDR3 is TGTGCCAGCAGTCCCCAGGGTTACAATGAGCAGTTCTTC. Its translation: CASSPQGYNEQFF.

The chain employs TRBV19 and TRBJ2-2; D is undetermined. Trimming shortened V by 3 bases and J by 2 bases, and 10 bases separated the two germline ends. Germline CDR1 and CDR2: LNHDA and SQIVND (reference sequence). The CDR3 has 15 amino acids. For the CDR3, the DNA is TGTGCCAGTAGTATCCCCCAGGTTAACACCGGGGAGCTGTTTTTT. Encoded protein: CASSIPQVNTGELFF.

The rearrangement uses TRBV7-8 and TRBJ1-4, with 7 bases lining up with TRBD1. The CDR3 runs 15 residues. Losses at the gene ends were 5 bases for V and 8 bases for J; bases not matched to a gene: 11. CDR1 and CDR2 (germline): SGHVS, FQNEAQ. The CDR3: CASSRFGTEEEKLFF. Here the CDR3 DNA reads TGTGCCAGCAGCCGTTTCGGGACAGAAGAGGAAAAACTGTTTTTT.

The chain recombines TRBV6-4 with TRBJ2-2; 9 bases match TRBD2. The CDR3 contains 18 residues. Germline V lookup: CDR1 MRHNA, CDR2 SNTAGT. The junction had 8 bases not matched to a gene; V was cut back by 2 bases and J by 1 base. The CDR3 here is CASSDRPYSGRNTGELFF. CDR3 nucleotide sequence: TGTGCCAGCAGTGACCGCCCCTATAGCGGGAGGAACACCGGGGAGCTGTTTTTT.

The rearrangement uses TRBV10-1 and TRBJ1-2, with a tentative D call TRBD1 (6 bases). The V gene's germline CDR1 is WNHNN and CDR2 SYGVQD (reference sequence). The CDR3 is made up of 13 amino acids. The germline V and J ends were trimmed by 0 bases and 6 bases, with 8 bases remaining between them. The CDR3 here is CASSESYRDGYTF. The DNA for the CDR3 is TGCGCCAGCAGTGAGTCTTACAGGGATGGCTACACCTTC.

This clone was seen once. This sequence joins TRBV6-4 and TRBJ2-1, with D possibly TRBD1 on 8 matching bases. Deletions cut 6 bases from V and 11 bases from J, with 20 bases between. CDR1 is MRHNA and CDR2 is SNTAGT in the germline V gene. CDR3 length equals 14 residues. The CDR3 loop is CASSQGAAGSKQFF. The CDR3 DNA reads TGTGCCAGCAGCCAGGGGGCAGCGGGGAGCAAGCAGTTCTTC.

A note on this clone: Other DNA sequences in the sample encode the same CDR3. The rearrangement uses TRBV5-1 and TRBJ2-1, with 9 bases that match TRBD2. Looked up from germline, CDR1 is SGHRS and CDR2 is YFSETQ. With V trimmed by 0 bases and J by 6 bases, 4 bases remained unmatched. This CDR3 region has 15 residues. This CDR3 reads CASSLGLAGSNEQFF. The CDR3 DNA reads TGCGCCAGCAGCTTGGGTCTAGCGGGATCCAATGAGCAGTTCTTC.

This chain links TRBV5-1 with TRBJ2-6, with D perhaps matching TRBD1 (6 bases). CDR3 size: 18 residues. The germline CDR1 and CDR2 sequences are SGHRS and YFSETQ. The V gene lost 2 bases and the J gene lost 0 bases, with 15 bases spanning the gap. DNA for the CDR3: TGCGCCAGCAGCTTCGGGCAGGGGCAAAGCTCTGGGGCCAACGTCCTGACTTTC. This translates into CASSFGQGQSSGANVLTF.

As DNA, the CDR3 is TGTGCCAGCAGTTACTCCCGGAGGGGAAATAACTATGGCTACACCTTC. Translated, it gives CASSYSRRGNNYGYTF. This chain joins TRBV6-5 and TRBJ1-2, with D possibly matching TRBD1 (5 bases). The length of the CDR3 is 16 residues. Trimming removed 0 bases at V and 1 base at J, with 12 bases between. Germline V gives CDR1 MNHEY, CDR2 SVGAGI.

The chain combines TRBV5-1 with TRBJ2-7; no clear D. The germline V gene encodes CDR1 SGHRS and CDR2 YFSETQ. The CDR3 runs to 12 residues. The ends were cut back, 0 bases at V and 2 bases at J, with 3 bases in the middle. CDR3 sequence: CASSLGAYEQYF. The CDR3 nucleotides are TGCGCCAGCAGCTTGGGAGCCTACGAGCAGTACTTC.

The chain joins TRBV6-5 to TRBJ2-1; 9 nucleotides line up with TRBD2. This CDR3 has 15 residues. The germline CDR1 and CDR2 sequences are MNHEY and SVGAGI. Trimming at V came to 4 bases and at J to 6 bases, leaving 7 bases not matched to a gene. The CDR3 region is CASSSGTSLGNEQFF. The DNA for the CDR3 is TGTGCCAGCAGTTCCGGGACTAGCCTAGGCAATGAGCAGTTCTTC.